Listed below are T cell receptor beta chains from one sample, sequenced in a study of OX40 agonist ivuxolimab in advanced cancers. Profiling relied on immunoSEQ multiplex PCR, and the TCRdb table lists in-frame clones only, not all of them. Among about 52,000 clones listed, approximately 90% were seen once. Sequencing was performed on CD4+ or CD8+ T cells sorted from blood, taken in a trial of the OX40 agonist ivuxolimab. The receptor source for this set is an adult with an advanced solid tumor such as melanoma, head and neck, liver or kidney cancer. Both conserved end residues are part of each CDR3. The D gene is left open where the match is weak.

TRBJ1-2 | TRBV27 | NA | CASSFGVDYGYTF
TRBJ2-3 | TRBV5-5 | TRBD2 | CASSLAWGGTDTQYF
TRBJ1-4 | TRBV7-9 | TRBD1 | CASSSWTGGTNEKLFF
TRBJ1-4 | TRBV7-6 | NA | CASSLASGATNEKLFF
TRBJ2-2 | TRBV15 | NA | CATSDRDIDTGELFF
TRBJ1-2 | TRBV6-6 | NA | CASSQYLQDPNYGYTF
TRBJ1-1 | TRBV5-6 | TRBD1 | CASSAVGQGLTEAFF
TRBJ2-3 | TRBV9 | NA | CASSLKWGGPDTQYF
TRBJ2-5 | TRBV7-7 | NA | CASSSMEGETQYF
TRBJ1-1 | TRBV4-1 | NA | CASSTLGTEAFF
TRBJ1-2 | TRBV19 | NA | CASSIGAGDGYTF
TRBJ2-7 | TRBV30 | NA | CAWSRGVGYEQYF
TRBJ1-5 | TRBV5-5 | NA | CASSFFVSNQPQHF
TRBJ2-7 | TRBV29-1 | NA | CSVATGRQGEQYF
TRBJ1-4 | TRBV19 | NA | CASSPGQGLPNEKLFF
TRBJ2-7 | TRBV28 | TRBD1 | CASSLESGTASYEQYF
TRBJ2-5 | TRBV9 | TRBD2 | CASSVDPSGTQTQYF
TRBJ1-1 | TRBV5-8 | NA | CASMQGNTEAFF
TRBJ1-1 | TRBV5-1 | NA | CASSLRPQMNTEAFF
TRBJ1-6 | TRBV5-6 | NA | CASSLAQGNSPLHF
TRBJ2-5 | TRBV5-1 | NA | CASSLPGEETQYF
TRBJ1-1 | TRBV7-9 | NA | CASSLGFGTEAFF
TRBJ1-5 | TRBV7-9 | NA | CASSLYLGQPQHF
TRBJ1-6 | TRBV9 | TRBD1 | CASSPNPAGTVNSPLHF
TRBJ1-5 | TRBV2 | TRBD1 | CASSVQGNSNQPQHF
TRBJ1-6 | TRBV27 | NA | CASSLGPSSISPLHF
TRBJ2-7 | TRBV6-6 | NA | CASRDGTYEQYF
TRBJ2-5 | TRBV7-9 | NA | CASSKWGQETQYF
TRBJ1-4 | TRBV5-6 | NA | CASSLGLATTTNEKLFF
TRBJ2-5 | TRBV7-8 | NA | CASSSGTGAYQETQYF
TRBJ2-5 | TRBV7-9 | NA | CASSISGGPETQYF
TRBJ1-2 | TRBV7-9 | TRBD1 | CASSFRQGAGVGYTF